This T cell receptor (beta chain) was found in a study of blood T cell repertoires in COVID-19. Study-wide background: COVID-19 samples, acute and convalescent, were from the United States, Italy and Spain. In each case, the material was cDNA or gDNA derived from T cells, B-cell-depleted T cells, or PBMCs.

Per the original methods: Amplification with reference gene primers provided the estimates of nucleated cell counts. Sequencing used immunoSEQ multiplex PCR; TCRdb keeps in-frame clones, though not all of them. The V and J calls and clone size come from that table; D and trimming were worked out from the DNA. The sample includes fewer than 100,000 clones, 65% to 90% of them seen just once. Followed longitudinally, the Seattle patients had been enrolled during active infection. The ends were cut back, 0 bases at V and 6 bases at J, with 9 bases in the middle. The CDR3 spans 14 residues. The germline V gene encodes CDR1 LGHNA and CDR2 YSLEER. This clone is labeled as medium-sized (0.01 to 0.1%).

This receptor was taken from a man aged 45-65 years with COVID-19, enrolled during active disease. The chain is built from TRBV4-3 and TRBJ1-5; D unresolved. Sequencing input: peripheral blood. The CDR3 nucleotides read TGCGCCAGCAGCCAAGATGGAGATGTTCAGCCCCAGCATTTT. Residues: CASSQDGDVQPQHF.